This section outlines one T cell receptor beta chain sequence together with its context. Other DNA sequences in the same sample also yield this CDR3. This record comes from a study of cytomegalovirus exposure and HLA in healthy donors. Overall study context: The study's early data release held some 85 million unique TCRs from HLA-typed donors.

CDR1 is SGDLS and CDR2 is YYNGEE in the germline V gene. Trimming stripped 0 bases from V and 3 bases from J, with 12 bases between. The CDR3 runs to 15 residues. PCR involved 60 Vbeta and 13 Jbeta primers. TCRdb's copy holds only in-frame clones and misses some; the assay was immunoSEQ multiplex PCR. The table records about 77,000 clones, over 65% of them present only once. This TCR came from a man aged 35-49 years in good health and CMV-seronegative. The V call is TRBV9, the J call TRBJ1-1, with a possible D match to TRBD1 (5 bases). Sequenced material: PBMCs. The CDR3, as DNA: TGTGCCAGCAGCGTAGGGTTCGGGGGGGACACTGAAGCTTTCTTT. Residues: CASSVGFGGDTEAFF.